This T cell receptor (beta chain) is drawn from a study of T cells in Graves' hyperthyroidism and ophthalmopathy. The overall study: Staff took peripheral blood when the initial diagnosis was made, before any treatment began. Overall study results and limits: In the analysis, a 13 V-J model separated ophthalmopathy from stable hyperthyroidism.

Amplified regions were TCR beta CDR3 sequences from RNA transcripts. The HTBI set primed first-round TCR CDR3 RT-PCR. A single record per CDR3 protein comes from TCRdb applying MiXCR to the multiplex PCR reads. The data show some 140,000 distinct CDR3 sequences, approximately 24% seen once. The CDR3 has 12 residues. Between the trimmed V and J ends, which lost 3 bases and 7 bases, there was a span of 9 bases. Germline V gene lookup returns CDR1 MDHEN and CDR2 SYDVKM. This clonotype came up many times. The antigen is undetermined. Extraction of PBMCs used under 13 ml of fresh peripheral blood. The chain joins TRBV28 to TRBJ1-2; D gene uncertain. Sequenced sample: blood. This TCR was recovered from a woman in her forties or fifties with Graves' hyperthyroidism that later progressed to Graves' ophthalmopathy. The CDR3 DNA follows: TGTGCCAGCAGTTTCTTGGACGGTGGCTACACCTTC. Encoded protein: CASSFLDGGYTF.